Presented here are 15 T cell receptor beta chains from one specimen sequenced in a study of cytomegalovirus exposure and HLA in healthy donors. PCR involved 60 Vbeta and 13 Jbeta primers. Produced via immunoSEQ multiplex PCR; TCRdb's table is partial and in-frame only. Among about 62,000 clones listed, 80% to 90% were seen once. Material for sequencing was PBMCs. The receptors shown here come from a man younger than 35 in good health and CMV-seronegative.

The rearrangement links TRBV28 to TRBJ1-1; no definite D call. Germline V CDR1 and CDR2: MDHEN, SYDVKM. Trimming pared 5 bases from V and 4 bases from J, leaving 17 bases between. The CDR3 extends over 15 amino acids. The CDR3 DNA is TGTGCCAGCAGTCCGCTCCGTGGGCTACGCACTGAAGCTTTCTTT. Amino acid sequence: CASSPLRGLRTEAFF.

The chain uses TRBV2 and TRBJ2-5, with D uncertain. The CDR3 covers 11 residues. V was shortened by 6 bases and J by 3 bases, with 5 bases between the two germline ends. From germline, CDR1 is SNHLY and CDR2 FYNNEI. The CDR3 loop is CASSTEETQYF. The CDR3 DNA reads TGTGCCAGCAGCACTGAAGAGACCCAGTACTTC.

The chain is built from TRBV15 and TRBJ2-7; 9 bases match TRBD1. The germline V gene encodes CDR1 LNHNV and CDR2 YYDKDF (reference sequence). The ends lost 0 bases at V and 7 bases at J; junction bases unmatched: 4. CDR3 length equals 14 residues. CDR3 DNA sequence: TGTGCCACCAGCAGAGAGGGACAGGGTGGGGAGCAGTACTTC. Translation gives CATSREGQGGEQYF.

This chain uses TRBV7-3 with TRBJ2-1; TRBD1 matches at 7 bases. In germline, CDR1 is SGHTA, CDR2 FQGTGA. The CDR3 extends over 13 amino acids. V shed 5 bases, J shed 6 bases, and the junction held 4 bases outside the gene matches. CDR3 nucleotides: TGTGCCAGCAGCATGACAGGGACCAATGAGCAGTTCTTC. Protein: CASSMTGTNEQFF.

The rearrangement links TRBV29-1 to TRBJ2-7; tentatively, D is TRBD2 (5 bases). The germline V gene has CDR1 SQVTM and CDR2 ANQGSEA. The CDR3 totals 13 residues. Trimming stripped 7 bases from V and 0 bases from J, with 13 bases between. As DNA, the CDR3 is TGCAGCGCCGAAGGAGGCGACTCCTACGAGCAGTACTTC. Residues: CSAEGGDSYEQYF.

The chain is built from TRBV11-3 and TRBJ2-1; the D gene is possibly TRBD1 (5 bases). From germline, CDR1 is SGHNT and CDR2 YENEEA. Trimming cost V 5 bases and J 4 bases, with 9 bases left between them. The CDR3 covers 13 residues. The chain's CDR3 is CASSQRQYNEQFF. CDR3 DNA sequence: TGTGCCAGCAGCCAACGACAGTACAATGAGCAGTTCTTC. The entire variable domain, with the rest obtained from reference TRBV11-3 and TRBJ2-1, is as follows: EAGVVQSPRYKIIEKKQPVAFWCNPISGHNTLYWYLQNLGQGPELLIRYENEEAVDDSQLPKDRFSAERLKGVDSTLKIQPAELGDSAVYLCASSQRQYNEQFFGPGTRLTVL.

The rearrangement uses TRBV11-2 and TRBJ2-7; the D is unclear. CDR1 and CDR2 (germline): SGHAT, FQNNGV. The CDR3 is made up of 14 amino acids. V lost 2 bases and J 2 bases, leaving 10 bases between the germline ends. The CDR3 DNA reads as TGTGCCAGCAGCTTACTCTCCGCTACCTACGAGCAGTACTTC. Translated, it gives CASSLLSATYEQYF. The full variable domain, completed using reference TRBV11-2 and TRBJ2-7, is EAGVAQSPRYKIIEKRQSVAFWCNPISGHATLYWYQQILGQGPKLLIQFQNNGVVDDSQLPKDRFSAERLKGVDSTLKIQPAKLEDSAVYLCASSLLSATYEQYFGPGTRLTVT.

This chain uses TRBV28 with TRBJ2-7; D call uncertain. V dropped 5 bases and J dropped 0 bases, with 11 bases sitting between them. Germline CDR1 MDHEN, CDR2 SYDVKM. This CDR3 is 14 amino acids long. The CDR3 nucleotides read TGTGCCAGCAGTCCGCCGATGAGCTCCTACGAGCAGTACTTC. Protein product: CASSPPMSSYEQYF.

The rearrangement links TRBV27 to TRBJ2-6; 11 nucleotides match TRBD2. This CDR3 has 19 residues. Germline V lookup: CDR1 MNHEY, CDR2 SMNVEV (reference sequence). The ends lost 5 bases at V and 6 bases at J; junction bases unmatched: 15. CDR3 region: CASSNRLAGLPGKANVLTF. CDR3 DNA sequence: TGTGCCAGCAGTAACCGACTAGCGGGGCTACCGGGGAAGGCCAACGTCCTGACTTTC. Full variable domain (rest looked up from reference TRBV27 and TRBJ2-6): EAQVTQNPRYLITVTGKKLTVTCSQNMNHEYMSWYRQDPGLGLRQIYYSMNVEVTDKGDVPEGYKVSRKEKRNFPLILESPSPNQTSLYFCASSNRLAGLPGKANVLTFGAGSRLTVL.

The V and J genes are TRBV5-1 and TRBJ1-2; 11 bases map to TRBD1. The V and J ends lost 4 bases and 8 bases, in that order; junction bases with no gene match: 13. There are 16 residues in the CDR3. CDR1 and CDR2 (germline): SGHRS, YFSETQ. This chain's CDR3 is CASSQGTGGPLGGYTF. For the CDR3, the DNA is TGCGCCAGCAGCCAAGGGACAGGGGGGCCCCTGGGGGGCTACACCTTC. The full variable domain, in which reference TRBV5-1 and TRBJ1-2 provide the parts outside the CDR3, is KAGVTQTPRYLIKTRGQQVTLSCSPISGHRSVSWYQQTPGQGLQFLFEYFSETQRNKGNFPGRFSGRQFSNSRSEMNVSTLELGDSALYLCASSQGTGGPLGGYTFGSGTRLTVV.

The chain uses TRBV15 and TRBJ2-3; D not resolved. V lost 5 bases, J lost 2 bases, and 5 bases lay in between. This CDR3 has 12 amino acids. Germline CDR1 and CDR2: LNHNV and YYDKDF (reference sequence). CDR3 in DNA: TGTGCCACCAGCCAAAACACAGATACGCAGTATTTT. Translation gives CATSQNTDTQYF.

This clone was picked up a small number of times. The rearrangement uses TRBV6-1 and TRBJ2-5, with D tentatively TRBD1 (6 bases). This CDR3 is built from 15 residues. Trimming pared 2 bases from V and 2 bases from J, leaving 12 bases between. Germline V gene data show CDR1 as MNHNS and CDR2 as SASEGT. The CDR3 DNA sequence: TGTGCCAGCAGTGAAAATGGACAGTCTCAAGAGACCCAGTACTTC. Translating it yields CASSENGQSQETQYF.

This sequence joins TRBV7-2 and TRBJ1-5; maybe TRBD1 (6 bases). Trimming stripped 5 bases from V and 4 bases from J, with 12 bases between. Per the germline V gene, CDR1 is SGHTA and CDR2 is FQGNSA. CDR3 length: 14 residues. This CDR3 reads CASSADSQNQPQHF. CDR3 bases: TGTGCCAGCAGCGCGGACAGCCAGAATCAGCCCCAGCATTTT.

The chain combines TRBV7-9 with TRBJ1-1; maybe TRBD1 (6 bases). CDR1 and CDR2 from the germline V gene are SEHNR and FQNEAQ (reference sequence). The CDR3 covers 16 residues. Trimming pared 5 bases from V and 5 bases from J, leaving 21 bases between. CDR3 DNA sequence: TGTGCCAGCAGCCTACCACTGGCGGGGGCATCTACTGAAGCTTTCTTT. It is translated as CASSLPLAGASTEAFF.

CDR3 DNA: TGTGCCAGCAGTGTGGGGCAGCCACTCTCCTACGAGCAGTACTTC. Amino acid sequence: CASSVGQPLSYEQYF. The chain carries TRBV2 and TRBJ2-7; possible D gene TRBD1, 5 bases. The ends were cut back, 4 bases at V and 0 bases at J, with 13 bases in the middle. Per the germline V gene, CDR1 is SNHLY and CDR2 is FYNNEI. The CDR3 has 15 residues. Full variable domain (missing parts from reference TRBV2 and TRBJ2-7): EPEVTQTPSHQVTQMGQEVILRCVPISNHLYFYWYRQILGQKVEFLVSFYNNEISEKSEIFDDQFSVERPDGSNFTLKIRSTKLEDSAMYFCASSVGQPLSYEQYFGPGTRLTVT.